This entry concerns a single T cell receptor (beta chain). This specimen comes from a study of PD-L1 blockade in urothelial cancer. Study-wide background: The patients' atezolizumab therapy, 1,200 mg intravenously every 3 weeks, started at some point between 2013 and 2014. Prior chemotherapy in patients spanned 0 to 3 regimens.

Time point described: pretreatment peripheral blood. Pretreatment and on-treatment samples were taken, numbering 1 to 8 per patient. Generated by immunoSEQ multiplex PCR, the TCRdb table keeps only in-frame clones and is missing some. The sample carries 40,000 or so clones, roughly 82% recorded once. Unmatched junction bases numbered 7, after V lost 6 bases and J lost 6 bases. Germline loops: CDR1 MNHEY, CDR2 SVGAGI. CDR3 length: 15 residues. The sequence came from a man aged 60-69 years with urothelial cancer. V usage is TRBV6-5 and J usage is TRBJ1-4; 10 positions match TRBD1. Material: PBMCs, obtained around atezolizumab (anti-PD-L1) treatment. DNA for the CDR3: TGTGCCAGCAGGACCGGGACAGGGGTTGATGAAAAACTGTTTTTT. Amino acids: CASRTGTGVDEKLFF.